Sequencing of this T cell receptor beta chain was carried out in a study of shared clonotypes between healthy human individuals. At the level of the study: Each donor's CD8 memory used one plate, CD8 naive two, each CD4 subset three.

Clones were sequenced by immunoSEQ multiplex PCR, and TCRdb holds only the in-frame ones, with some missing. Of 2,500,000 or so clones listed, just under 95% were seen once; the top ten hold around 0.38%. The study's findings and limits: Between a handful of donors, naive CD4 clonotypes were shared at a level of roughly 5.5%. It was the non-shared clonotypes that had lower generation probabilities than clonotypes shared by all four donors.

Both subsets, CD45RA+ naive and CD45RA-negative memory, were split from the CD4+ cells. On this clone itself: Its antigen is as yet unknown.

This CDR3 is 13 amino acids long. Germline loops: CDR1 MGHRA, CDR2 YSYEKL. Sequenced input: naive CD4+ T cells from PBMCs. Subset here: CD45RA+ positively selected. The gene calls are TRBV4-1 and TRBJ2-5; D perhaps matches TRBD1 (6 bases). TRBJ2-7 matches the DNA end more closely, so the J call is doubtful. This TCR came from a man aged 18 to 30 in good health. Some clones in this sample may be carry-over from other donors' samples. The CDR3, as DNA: TGCGCCAGCAGCCACCCGGGACACTACGAGCAGTACTTC. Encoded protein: CASSHPGHYEQYF.